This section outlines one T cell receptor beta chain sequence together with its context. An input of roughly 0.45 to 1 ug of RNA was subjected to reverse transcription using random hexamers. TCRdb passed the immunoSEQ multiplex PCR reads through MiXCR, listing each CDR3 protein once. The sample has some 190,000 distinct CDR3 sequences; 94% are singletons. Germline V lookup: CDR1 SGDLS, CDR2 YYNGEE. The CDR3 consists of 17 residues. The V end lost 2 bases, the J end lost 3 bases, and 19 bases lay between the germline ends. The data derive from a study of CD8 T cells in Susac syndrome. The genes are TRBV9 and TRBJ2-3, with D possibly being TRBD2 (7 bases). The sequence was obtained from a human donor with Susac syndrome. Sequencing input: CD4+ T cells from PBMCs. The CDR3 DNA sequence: TGTGCCAGCAGCGTTGATTTTTGGGGGGGGCGGACAGATACGCAGTATTTT. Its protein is CASSVDFWGGRTDTQYF.